Listed here are 21 T cell receptor beta chains from one sample, sequenced in a study of T cell repertoires in cytomegalovirus infection. Each CDR3 protein gets one entry after TCRdb re-called the reads with MiXCR. The data show around 900,000 distinct CDR3 sequences, roughly 30% seen once. Their antigens are not known. This sample comprised cultured CD8+ T cells from PBMCs, obtained from culture after CMV antigen stimulation. The receptors shown here come from a human donor in good health (CMV status not recorded). Some clones in this sample may be carry-over from other donors' samples.

This clonotype has just a few counts. The V and J genes are TRBV6-5 and TRBJ1-1; D is perhaps TRBD1 (6 bases). The length of the CDR3 is 14 residues. Germline V CDR1 and CDR2: MNHEY, SVGAGI. The ends were cut back, 2 bases at V and 6 bases at J, with 13 bases in the middle. The CDR3 DNA is TGTGCCAGCAGTTACACACAGGGTGGCCCTGAAGCTTTCTTT. It yields the protein CASSYTQGGPEAFF.

The chain recombines TRBV7-8 with TRBJ1-4; D might be TRBD1 (6 bases). Germline values: CDR1 SGHVS, CDR2 FQNEAQ. This CDR3 spans 16 amino acids. Trimming took off 6 bases at V and 0 bases at J, with 14 bases between the two ends. The CDR3 coding sequence is TGTGCCAGCAGACCACCAGGGGCTGCAACTAATGAAAAACTGTTTTTT. Protein: CASRPPGAATNEKLFF. The complete variable domain, with remaining parts taken from reference TRBV7-8 and TRBJ1-4, reads GAGVSQSPRYKVAKRGQDVALRCDPISGHVSLFWYQQALGQGPEFLTYFQNEAQLDKSGLPSDRFFAERPEGSVSTLKIQRTQQEDSAVYLCASRPPGAATNEKLFFGSGTQLSVL.

This clonotype was found many times. The chain joins TRBV19 to TRBJ2-1; the D gene could be TRBD1 or TRBD2 (5 bases each). The CDR3 spans 15 residues. Germline lookup yields CDR1 LNHDA and CDR2 SQIVND (reference sequence). Between the trimmed V and J ends, which lost 6 bases and 3 bases, there was a span of 15 bases. The CDR3 sequence: CASSSEGRNYNEQFF. CDR3 sequence (DNA): TGTGCCAGTAGCTCTGAGGGACGGAACTACAATGAGCAGTTCTTC.

J is TRBJ2-7 and V is TRBV6-1, with a possible D match to TRBD2 (5 bases). The germline CDR1 and CDR2 sequences are MNHNS and SASEGT. The V gene lost 1 base and the J gene lost 2 bases, with 18 bases spanning the gap. This CDR3 region has 17 residues. CDR3 sequence (DNA): TGTGCCAGCAGTGAAGGGTATTGGATAGCGCGAACCTACGAGCAGTACTTC. Amino acids: CASSEGYWIARTYEQYF.

V gene TRBV15 combines with J gene TRBJ2-5; D possibly uses TRBD1 or TRBD2 (5 bases each). V dropped 1 base and J dropped 4 bases, with 7 bases sitting between them. This CDR3 comprises 13 residues. In germline, CDR1 is LNHNV, CDR2 YYDKDF (reference sequence). The CDR3 loop is CATSRGGRETQYF. The CDR3 nucleotides read TGTGCCACCAGCAGAGGGGGGAGAGAGACCCAGTACTTC.

As concerns this clonotype: The germline gene is not matched at one end of the junction; a read error may be the cause. The V gene is TRBV4-1, the J gene TRBJ2-2; TRBD1 agrees at 7 bases. Germline-derived CDR1 and CDR2 are MGHRA and YSYEKL. The length of the CDR3 is 17 residues. The chain's CDR3 is CASSRLDEGAGTGELFF. DNA for the CDR3: TGTGCCAGCAGCCGTCTAGATGAGGGGGCAGGCACCGGGGAGCTGTTTTTT.

This clonotype was recorded many times. The rearrangement links TRBV10-3 to TRBJ2-5, with 8 bases identical to TRBD2. V gave up 6 bases and J gave up 5 bases; unmatched junction bases: 11. The CDR3 runs 15 residues. Germline loops: CDR1 ENHRY, CDR2 SYGVKD. CDR3 sequence reads: CAISPVSSGGETQYF. In DNA, the CDR3 is TGTGCCATCAGCCCGGTCTCGAGCGGGGGCGAGACCCAGTACTTC.

This chain links TRBV5-4 with TRBJ2-3; D may be TRBD1 or TRBD2 (5 bases each). Per germline, CDR1 SGHNT and CDR2 YYREEE (reference sequence). The CDR3 length is 15 residues. V was pared by 2 bases and J by 2 bases, with 12 bases between. CDR3 protein: CASSLEGTFTDTQYF. The DNA of the CDR3 is TGTGCCAGCAGCTTAGAGGGGACCTTCACAGATACGCAGTATTTT.

The sample holds a few counts of this clonotype. V and J are TRBV13 and TRBJ2-7; D is possibly TRBD2 (5 bases). The V and J ends lost 5 bases and 6 bases respectively, with 14 bases between them. The CDR3 contains 13 residues. Germline V gives CDR1 PRHDT, CDR2 FYEKMQ (reference sequence). CDR3 sequence reads: CASSPPGVSEQYF. In DNA form, the CDR3 reads TGTGCCAGCAGCCCCCCCGGGGTATCCGAGCAGTACTTC.

The V call is TRBV7-3, the J call TRBJ1-1; D unresolved. Germline assignment: CDR1 SGHTA and CDR2 FQGTGA. This CDR3 has 15 residues. Trimming shortened V by 1 base and J by 2 bases, and 11 bases separated the two germline ends. Here the CDR3 reads CASSLMRRENTEAFF. The CDR3 DNA is TGTGCCAGCAGCTTAATGCGGAGAGAAAACACTGAAGCTTTCTTT.

This chain uses TRBV7-9 with TRBJ2-4, with D perhaps TRBD1 (6 bases). The CDR3 covers 17 residues. Germline lookup yields CDR1 SEHNR and CDR2 FQNEAQ (reference sequence). V lost 5 bases and J lost 0, with 17 bases in between. The CDR3 protein is CASSTFRDNGAKNIQYF. As DNA, the CDR3 is TGTGCCAGCAGCACTTTCAGGGACAATGGAGCCAAAAACATTCAGTACTTC. Drawing the rest from reference TRBV7-9 and TRBJ2-4, the complete variable domain is DTGVSQNPRHKITKRGQNVTFRCDPISEHNRLYWYRQTLGQGPEFLTYFQNEAQLEKSRLLSDRFSAERPKGSFSTLEIQRTEQGDSAMYLCASSTFRDNGAKNIQYFGAGTRLSVL.

This clonotype was detected ten times or more. V usage is TRBV28 and J usage is TRBJ2-2; D is uncertain. Per the germline V gene, CDR1 is MDHEN and CDR2 is SYDVKM. The CDR3 contains 14 residues. Deletions cut 5 bases from V and 5 bases from J, with 12 bases between. The CDR3 DNA follows: TGTGCCAGCAGTCACTCAGTGCGGACCGGGGAGCTGTTTTTT. This sequence encodes CASSHSVRTGELFF.

The chain is built from TRBV7-2 and TRBJ2-5; 11 bases map to TRBD2. The CDR3 covers 17 residues. Germline values: CDR1 SGHTA, CDR2 FQGNSA. The ends lost 2 bases at V and 2 bases at J; junction bases unmatched: 7. The DNA of the CDR3 is TGTGCCAGCAGCTTATTAACTAGCGGGGGATATCAAGAGACCCAGTACTTC. It is translated as CASSLLTSGGYQETQYF. Together with reference TRBV7-2 and TRBJ2-5, the CDR3 gives the full variable domain: GAGVSQSPSNKVTEKGKDVELRCDPISGHTALYWYRQSLGQGLEFLIYFQGNSAPDKSGLPSDRFSAERTGGSVSTLTIQRTQQEDSAVYLCASSLLTSGGYQETQYFGPGTRLLVL.

This clonotype was detected only a few times. V usage is TRBV7-6 and J usage is TRBJ2-1; D is undetermined. Germline loops: CDR1 SGHVS, CDR2 FNYEAQ. The CDR3 extends over 14 amino acids. V gave up 2 bases and J gave up 3 bases, with 8 bases separating them. The CDR3 sequence: CASSLRAYYNEQFF. CDR3 sequence (DNA): TGTGCCAGCAGCTTAAGGGCGTACTACAATGAGCAGTTCTTC.

The V and J genes are TRBV7-8 and TRBJ2-2; D is possibly TRBD1 (6 bases). This CDR3 is 15 amino acids long. Germline V gives CDR1 SGHVS, CDR2 FQNEAQ. The V end was cut by 5 bases, the J end by 4 bases, with 14 bases between. In nucleotides, the CDR3 is TGTGCCAGCAGCCCTAGGGACATCTTCACCGGGGAGCTGTTTTTT. Its protein product is CASSPRDIFTGELFF.

This clonotype was recorded a few times. The V call is TRBV4-1, the J call TRBJ2-7; D gene ambiguous. From germline, CDR1 is MGHRA and CDR2 YSYEKL. The ends were cut back, 2 bases at V and 2 bases at J, with 10 bases in the middle. CDR3 length: 14 residues. DNA of the CDR3: TGCGCCAGCAGCCAACTCGGGCAGACCTACGAGCAGTACTTC. Its translation is CASSQLGQTYEQYF.

This clonotype was detected only a few times. This chain connects TRBV5-4 to TRBJ1-6, with unresolved D. This CDR3 contains 16 residues. Per germline, CDR1 SGHNT and CDR2 YYREEE (reference sequence). V was shortened by 1 base and J by 14 bases, with 22 bases between the two germline ends. This CDR3 is CASSLKRELTLASLHF. CDR3 nucleotide sequence: TGTGCCAGCAGCTTGAAGCGGGAACTTACCCTGGCATCCCTCCACTTT.

This clonotype turned up a few times. CDR3 nucleotides: TGTGCCAGCAGCTGGGACAGTACCTACGAGCAGTACTTC. This translates into CASSWDSTYEQYF. This chain links TRBV7-8 with TRBJ2-7; TRBD1 aligns across 7 bases. The CDR3 is made up of 13 amino acids. After removal of 4 bases from V and 2 bases from J, the junction contained 2 bases not matched to a gene. CDR1 and CDR2 (germline): SGHVS, FQNEAQ.

The rearrangement uses TRBV3-1 and TRBJ1-1, with TRBD1 matching over 8 bases. Germline V gene sequence: CDR1 LGHDT, CDR2 YNNKEL (reference sequence). This CDR3 has 16 residues. The V and J ends lost 0 bases and 1 base, in that order; junction bases with no gene match: 4. The CDR3 reads CASSQEGTGPNTEAFF. CDR3 DNA: TGTGCCAGCAGCCAAGAGGGGACAGGTCCGAACACTGAAGCTTTCTTT.

This clonotype has just a few counts. The genes are TRBV10-3 and TRBJ2-3; TRBD2 matches at 13 bases. V lost 2 bases and J lost 5; bases outside the gene matches: 4. The CDR3 has 16 residues. The V gene's germline CDR1 is ENHRY and CDR2 SYGVKD. This CDR3 is CAISEPGTSGVDTQYF. The CDR3 DNA reads as TGTGCCATCAGTGAGCCCGGGACTAGCGGGGTAGATACGCAGTATTTT.

This clonotype was counted once. This chain links TRBV6-2 or TRBV6-3 with TRBJ1-5, with no clear D. The CDR3 totals 13 residues. V lost 4 bases to trimming and J lost 6 bases, with 10 bases between them. Germline V gene lookup returns CDR1 MNHEY and CDR2 SVGEGT. DNA of the CDR3: TGTGCCAGCAGTTCGACCAGAAGTCAGCCCCAGCATTTT. Amino acids: CASSSTRSQPQHF.